This paragraph reports one T cell receptor (beta chain). The data belong to a study of technical replicates of blood from a few donors. Sequenced by immunoSEQ multiplex PCR; TCRdb stores in-frame clones only, minus some. The sample records about 62,000 clones, roughly 86% being singletons. V dropped 4 bases and J dropped 10; count of bases not matched to a gene: 8. Germline-derived CDR1 and CDR2 are LNHDA and SQIVND (reference sequence). The CDR3 covers 15 residues. The sample was PBMCs. The TCR comes from a human donor in good health. Some clones in this sample may be carry-over from other donors' samples. The chain recombines TRBV19 with TRBJ1-6; 9 bases line up with TRBD1. The CDR3 nucleotides read TGTGCCAGTAGTACCGGACAGGGGCTTATGTCACCCCTCCACTTT. It specifies CASSTGQGLMSPLHF.